This record covers a single T cell receptor beta chain. It has no known antigen specificity. These reads were obtained on a NextSeq 550. The Human TCR Profiling Kit (MiLaboratory) was used to prepare UMI-labeled 5' RACE TRB cDNA libraries. The full amount of extracted RNA was used for cDNA synthesis, and the full amount of resulting cDNA was used for PCR amplification. Libraries were prepared in parallel using an identical number of PCR cycles. As for the original processing: About 52,000 +/- 9,100 unique UMI-labeled TRB cDNA molecules per library were extracted with MIGEC and MiXCR, with at least two reads per UMI required. On average, around 40,000 +/- 10,000 functional in-frame TRB CDR3 nucleotide clonotypes lacking stop codons were found per library. After each sample was downsampled to 5000 UMI-labeled TRB molecules, VDJtools was used to calculate diversity metrics such as normalized Shannon-Wiener and Chao1. For the central five CDR3 residues, VDJtools calculated physicochemical properties weighted by clonotype size, namely interaction energy, strength, volume and Kidera factor 4. TCRdb reprocessed the reads, reporting each CDR3 protein sequence once and no DNA. None of the V and J calls come from the authors' own analysis; TCRdb made them. The table held for this sample gives over 150,000 distinct CDR3 sequences. The ten largest clones capture 0.45% to 0.6% of the sample.

The data were taken from a study of CXCR3-negative and CXCR3-positive naive CD8 T cells (dated by TCRdb to the late 2010s). With respect to the entire study: In total, 130 million to 150 million TRB reads were obtained, or roughly 1.5 +/- 0.3 million reads per library. The TRBV-TRBJ cluster analysis covered naive subsets from 5 or 6 donors and memory cells from 3 donors. Diversity and physicochemical repertoire analyses covered under twelve donors pooled from two independent experiments. Study-wide conclusions, independent of this receptor: Because surface CD5, which is linked to self-reactivity in mice, was comparable between the naive subsets, TCR interaction strength was also inferred from the physicochemical properties of TRB CDR3s. Freshly isolated PBMCs were used for most assays because CXCR3 expression went down partially after cryopreservation. Both naive subsets had comparably high repertoire diversity, while memory CD8+ T cells had much lower repertoire diversity. Naive CXCR3-negative and CXCR3-positive cells from the same donor showed similar TRBV-TRBJ usage, whereas memory cells showed distinct patterns. TRB CDR3s from CXCR3-positive naive cells showed higher hydrophobicity (lower Kidera factor 4), lower energy, and higher strength and volume indices than CXCR3-negative naive cells.

Each CD8+ T cell subset was flow-sorted in triplicate, with roughly 310,000 cells per subset placed directly into RLT lysis buffer. Naive CD8+ T cells were defined stringently as CD45RO-CCR7+CD27+CD95- to exclude memory contaminants. Peripheral blood mononuclear cells were isolated from buffy coats using standard density gradient centrifugation. Naive CXCR3-negative and CXCR3-positive CD8+ T cells were flow-sorted using a FACSAria III. Total RNA was extracted from sorted cells using an RNeasy Mini Kit. The sequenced sample was naive CXCR3+ CD8+ T cells from blood. What the cell subset or site label conveys for this sample: CD45RO-CCR7+CD27+CD95- naive CD8+ T cells expressing CXCR3 (TNR3+). The TCR was taken from a human donor in good health. Some clones in this sample may be carry-over from other donors' samples.

The CDR3 has the sequence CASSYEDRSYEQYF. Recombination connected TRBV6-2 or TRBV6-3 to TRBJ2-7; TCRdb lists TRBD1, though no DNA is available to test this call. The CDR3 sequence holds 14 residues, the cysteine and phenylalanine included. The DNA is not on file. CDR1 and CDR2, per the germline V gene, are MNHEY and SVGEGT.